One and the same sample provided the 13 T cell receptor beta chains below, sequenced in a study of PD-1 blockade in classical Hodgkin lymphoma (dated by TCRdb to 2020 to 2022). Libraries were built with the immunoSEQ multiplex PCR assay. TCRdb took over this immuneACCESS table, retaining in-frame rearrangements with V and J assigned. Such tables are incomplete; in checked studies, under half of the missing clones stem from an unresolved V gene, and the remainder is unexplained. For this sample there are more than 20,000 clones; 65% to 90% appear just once. Together, the top ten hold nearly 2.5% of the sample. This specimen's time point label, per the study, means: cycle 1 day 1 (C1D1), immediately before nivolumab initiation. All trial patients had relapsed after autologous stem cell transplantation, with cohorts A, B and C differing in prior brentuximab vedotin exposure. The sample consisted of peripheral blood mononuclear cells (PBMCs), taken at baseline. The receptor set was obtained from a human donor with classical Hodgkin lymphoma.

The chain joins TRBV5-4 to TRBJ1-2; perhaps TRBD1 as D (6 bases). In germline, CDR1 is SGHNT, CDR2 YYREEE (reference sequence). V dropped 3 bases and J dropped 6 bases, with 12 bases sitting between them. The length of the CDR3 is 13 residues. The CDR3 spells CASSSGTFHGYTF. The CDR3 DNA reads TGTGCCAGCAGCTCCGGGACATTTCATGGCTACACCTTC.

This chain connects TRBV5-1 to TRBJ1-1; 11 bases agree with TRBD1. The CDR3 totals 16 residues. V lost 3 bases and J lost 5; bases outside the gene matches: 9. Germline CDR1 and CDR2: SGHRS and YFSETQ. For the CDR3, the DNA is TGCGCCAGCAGCTATGGGACAGGGGGTTCCTTGACTGAAGCTTTCTTT. Residues: CASSYGTGGSLTEAFF.

V usage is TRBV7-9 and J usage is TRBJ1-1; the D is unclear. V was pared by 4 bases and J by 1 base, with 10 bases between. The germline V gene encodes CDR1 SEHNR and CDR2 FQNEAQ (reference sequence). The CDR3 sequence is 14 residues long. In nucleotides, the CDR3 is TGTGCCAGCAGCTCCCCCCGACAGAACACTGAAGCTTTCTTT. Encoded protein: CASSSPRQNTEAFF. Combining the CDR3 with reference TRBV7-9 and TRBJ1-1 gives the whole variable domain DTGVSQNPRHKITKRGQNVTFRCDPISEHNRLYWYRQTLGQGPEFLTYFQNEAQLEKSRLLSDRFSAERPKGSFSTLEIQRTEQGDSAMYLCASSSPRQNTEAFFGQGTRLTVV.

This chain uses TRBV4-2 with TRBJ2-5; D not certain. The length of the CDR3 is 15 residues. CDR1 LGHNA and CDR2 YNFKEQ come from the germline V gene. V shed 0 bases and J shed 2 bases, with 10 bases lying between them. The CDR3 spells CASSQDYSAQETQYF. The CDR3 DNA sequence: TGTGCCAGCAGCCAAGATTATTCAGCACAAGAGACCCAGTACTTC.

This sequence joins TRBV5-3 and TRBJ1-5; 9 nucleotides agree with TRBD1. TRBV5-3 is an open reading frame, and its role is uncertain. J was trimmed by 0 bases and V by 4 bases; bases with no gene match: 11. This CDR3 has 18 residues. In DNA form, the CDR3 reads TGTGCCAGAAGCCCCAGGGACAGGGATTTCTATAGCAATCAGCCCCAGCATTTT. Translation gives CARSPRDRDFYSNQPQHF.

The V gene is TRBV5-1, the J gene TRBJ2-7; 7 bases are shared with TRBD1. The CDR3 covers 14 residues. Per the germline V gene, CDR1 is SGHRS and CDR2 is YFSETQ. The V segment lost 2 bases and the J segment 3 bases; nucleotides outside the gene matches: 5. The CDR3 reads CASSLQGIVYEQYF. The CDR3 DNA follows: TGCGCCAGCAGCTTACAGGGGATAGTCTACGAGCAGTACTTC.

J is TRBJ1-1 and V is TRBV9; 7 bases map to TRBD1. The trim removed 0 bases at V and 4 bases at J, leaving 3 bases unmatched. CDR1 SGDLS and CDR2 YYNGEE come from the germline V gene. The CDR3 covers 14 residues. CDR3 bases: TGTGCCAGCAGCGTAGCAGGGGGTAGCACTGAAGCTTTCTTT. The encoded protein is CASSVAGGSTEAFF.

The genes are TRBV5-1 and TRBJ1-2; tentatively, D is TRBD1 (5 bases). This CDR3 has 17 amino acids. In germline, CDR1 is SGHRS, CDR2 YFSETQ. The V end was cut by 1 base, the J end by 4 bases, with 20 bases between. The CDR3 nucleotides are TGCGCCAGCAGCTTGTCTGGGGCTATGGCACAAGGCTATGGCTACACCTTC. It is translated as CASSLSGAMAQGYGYTF.

This clone was counted a single time. The chain combines TRBV5-8 with TRBJ2-3; possibly TRBD2 for D (7 bases). Germline V CDR1 and CDR2: SGHTS, YDEGEE. V dropped 1 base and J dropped 5 bases, with 14 bases sitting between them. This CDR3 has 15 amino acids. The CDR3 DNA reads TGTGCCAGCAGCTTGAAACAGGGAGGGGGAGATACGCAGTATTTT. This translates into CASSLKQGGGDTQYF.

The genes are TRBV5-4 and TRBJ2-3; 10 positions match TRBD2. This CDR3 contains 16 residues. V lost 4 bases and J lost 6; bases outside the gene matches: 11. The germline V gene has CDR1 SGHNT and CDR2 YYREEE (reference sequence). The CDR3 here is CASSPPLAGGSDTQYF. The CDR3 nucleotides are TGTGCCAGCAGCCCCCCCTTAGCGGGGGGTTCGGATACGCAGTATTTT.

This chain joins TRBV5-1 and TRBJ2-2; D possibly corresponds to TRBD2 (5 bases). Germline V gene sequence: CDR1 SGHRS, CDR2 YFSETQ. This CDR3 has 15 amino acids. V was trimmed by 0 bases and J by 4 bases, leaving 10 bases between them. The CDR3 spells CASSLGPSSTGELFF. CDR3 DNA: TGCGCCAGCAGCTTGGGGCCTAGCTCCACCGGGGAGCTGTTTTTT.

The chain has TRBV29-1 and TRBJ2-7, with D perhaps TRBD1 or TRBD2 (5 bases each). Germline V lookup: CDR1 SQVTM, CDR2 ANQGSEA. The ends were cut back, 7 bases at V and 6 bases at J, with 13 bases in the middle. The length of the CDR3 is 11 residues. CDR3 loop: CSAWGPSEQYF. The DNA for the CDR3 is TGCAGCGCCTGGGGACCGAGCGAGCAGTACTTC.

J is TRBJ1-1 and V is TRBV6-6; 10 nucleotides line up with TRBD1. The ends lost 6 bases at V and 3 bases at J; junction bases unmatched: 4. The CDR3 runs to 14 residues. Germline CDR1 and CDR2: MNHNY and SVGAGI (reference sequence). The DNA for the CDR3 is TGTGCCAGCAGACGACAGGGGGCCGACACTGAAGCTTTCTTT. It yields the protein CASRRQGADTEAFF.